Following are 10 T cell receptor beta chains from one sample sequenced in a study of blood T cell repertoires in COVID-19. Produced via immunoSEQ multiplex PCR; TCRdb's table is partial and in-frame only. Among approximately 120,000 clones listed, approximately 85% were seen once. Sequenced material: peripheral blood. The source of these receptors is a man aged 25-45 years with COVID-19, enrolled during active disease.

The chain joins TRBV18 to TRBJ2-1, with 11 bases identical to TRBD2. V was pared by 3 bases and J by 8 bases, with 6 bases of the junction left unmatched. Germline-derived CDR1 and CDR2 are KGHSH and LQKENI. The CDR3 consists of 15 residues. This chain's CDR3 is CASSPKLAGGDEQFF. As DNA, the CDR3 is TGTGCCAGCTCACCTAAGCTAGCGGGGGGCGATGAGCAGTTCTTC.

This clone was detected only once. The rearrangement links TRBV28 to TRBJ1-2; D is uncertain. V gave up 3 bases and J gave up 0 bases, with 11 bases separating them. This CDR3 region has 15 residues. Germline CDR1 MDHEN, CDR2 SYDVKM. The CDR3 DNA reads TGTGCCAGCAGTTTGACTTGGATACCTAACTATGGCTACACCTTC. Its protein product is CASSLTWIPNYGYTF.

The rearrangement links TRBV19 to TRBJ2-3; possible D gene TRBD1, 6 bases. Germline CDR1 is LNHDA and CDR2 is SQIVND (reference sequence). This CDR3 contains 11 residues. Trimming cost V 11 bases and J 4 bases, with 10 bases left between them. The CDR3 region has the DNA TGTGCCCGACAGGCCGCAGATACGCAGTATTTT. This sequence encodes CARQAADTQYF.

The chain recombines TRBV5-1 with TRBJ2-5; 11 positions match TRBD2. In germline, CDR1 is SGHRS, CDR2 YFSETQ. V lost 0 bases, J lost 5 bases, and 3 bases stayed unmatched. The CDR3 totals 15 residues. The CDR3 DNA is TGCGCCAGCAGCTTGGAACTAGCGGGAGCCGAGACCCAGTACTTC. Translation gives CASSLELAGAETQYF.

CDR3 nucleotide sequence: TGCGCCAGCAGCTTACAGGGCGGCGGGGCCAACGTCCTGACTTTC. It translates to CASSLQGGGANVLTF. This sequence joins TRBV5-1 and TRBJ2-6; maybe TRBD1 (6 bases). The CDR3 is 15 amino acids. Trimming stripped 2 bases from V and 4 bases from J, with 10 bases between. CDR1 is SGHRS, CDR2 YFSETQ, per germline.

This clone showed up many times. V and J are TRBV4-2 and TRBJ1-2, with unresolved D. This CDR3 has 13 amino acids. Per germline, CDR1 LGHNA and CDR2 YNFKEQ. Trimming removed 0 bases at V and 1 base at J, with 3 bases between. The CDR3 region is CASSQDNNYGYTF. CDR3 nucleotides: TGTGCCAGCAGCCAAGACAATAACTATGGCTACACCTTC.

V and J are TRBV5-4 and TRBJ1-1, with D unresolved. CDR1 SGHNT and CDR2 YYREEE come from the germline V gene (reference sequence). The CDR3 is 15 amino acids. V gave up 2 bases and J gave up 1 base, with 12 bases separating them. Here the CDR3 reads CASSFLSLGNTEAFF. The CDR3, as DNA: TGTGCCAGCAGCTTCCTCTCCCTCGGGAACACTGAAGCTTTCTTT. Based on the CDR3 plus reference TRBV5-4 and TRBJ1-1, the full variable domain is ETGVTQSPTHLIKTRGQQVTLRCSSQSGHNTVSWYQQALGQGPQFIFQYYREEENGRGNFPPRFSGLQFPNYSSELNVNALELDDSALYLCASSFLSLGNTEAFFGQGTRLTVV.

V gene TRBV18 combines with J gene TRBJ1-4; D ambiguous. The CDR3 length is 15 residues. Per the germline V gene, CDR1 is KGHSH and CDR2 is LQKENI. The V and J ends lost 0 bases and 8 bases respectively, with 13 bases between them. CDR3 coding DNA: TGTGCCAGCTCACCACCGCACACTCCGGGGGAAAAACTGTTTTTT. This sequence encodes CASSPPHTPGEKLFF.

The V gene is TRBV6-5, the J gene TRBJ2-1; tentative D call: TRBD2 (5 bases). V was clipped by 5 bases and J by 6 bases, with 8 bases between them. Germline CDR1 and CDR2: MNHEY and SVGAGI. The CDR3 runs to 12 residues. The CDR3 nucleotides are TGTGCCAGCAGTCACCTAGCCAATGAGCAGTTCTTC. This translates into CASSHLANEQFF.

A few counts support this clone. The V call is TRBV7-3, the J call TRBJ2-3; 9 bases match TRBD1. V lost 2 bases and J lost 0; bases outside the gene matches: 12. The CDR3 contains 19 residues. The germline CDR1 and CDR2 sequences are SGHTA and FQGTGA. The CDR3 sequence: CASSLFGTGPGTSTDTQYF. The DNA for the CDR3 is TGTGCCAGCAGCTTATTCGGGACAGGGCCCGGTACTAGCACAGATACGCAGTATTTT.